The 17 T cell receptor beta chains in this list originate from one sample, sequenced in a study of cytotoxic CD8 clonotypes in ibrutinib-treated CLL. Repertoires were generated with immunoSEQ multiplex PCR, while TCRdb's copy carries only in-frame clones and drops some. The table shows 110,000 to 150,000 clones, with 76% occurring only once. The specimen comprised PBMCs, sampled after 24 months of ibrutinib treatment. The receptor set was obtained from a human donor with chronic lymphocytic leukemia.

The rearrangement joins TRBV28 to TRBJ2-4; TRBD1 might be the D (5 bases). The V gene lost 5 bases and the J gene lost 0 bases, with 20 bases spanning the gap. CDR1 and CDR2 from the germline V gene are MDHEN and SYDVKM. The CDR3 contains 18 residues. The CDR3 DNA is TGTGCCAGCAGTCCCCTCGGGCTGGACAAGCTAGCCAAAAACATTCAGTACTTC. Its translation is CASSPLGLDKLAKNIQYF. Together with reference TRBV28 and TRBJ2-4, the CDR3 gives the full variable domain: DVKVTQSSRYLVKRTGEKVFLECVQDMDHENMFWYRQDPGLGLRLIYFSYDVKMKEKGDIPEGYSVSREKKERFSLILESASTNQTSMYLCASSPLGLDKLAKNIQYFGAGTRLSVL.

At least ten counts were recorded for this clone. The CDR3: CASTPLQGSPGANVLTF. CDR3 DNA sequence: TGTGCCAGCACCCCCCTCCAGGGGTCCCCTGGGGCCAACGTCCTGACTTTC. The chain uses TRBV27 and TRBJ2-6, with D tentatively TRBD1 (6 bases). Germline values: CDR1 MNHEY, CDR2 SMNVEV (reference sequence). This CDR3 has 17 amino acids. V gave up 7 bases and J gave up 2 bases, with 18 bases separating them.

The V gene is TRBV7-2, the J gene TRBJ1-2; 9 bases line up with TRBD1. The CDR3 contains 14 residues. The germline V gene has CDR1 SGHTA and CDR2 FQGNSA. The ends lost 4 bases at V and 4 bases at J; junction bases unmatched: 4. CDR3 region: CASSSRDRAYGYTF. DNA of the CDR3: TGTGCCAGCAGCTCGCGGGACAGGGCCTATGGCTACACCTTC.

The chain employs TRBV2 and TRBJ1-1, with a tentative D call TRBD1 (5 bases). The ends were cut back, 4 bases at V and 2 bases at J, with 11 bases in the middle. Germline CDR1 is SNHLY and CDR2 is FYNNEI. The CDR3 consists of 14 residues. The DNA for the CDR3 is TGTGCCAGCAGTGCGGGACCCCCAAACACTGAAGCTTTCTTT. Translated: CASSAGPPNTEAFF.

This sequence joins TRBV19 and TRBJ1-2; D gene ambiguous. V lost 0 bases, J lost 1 base, and 9 bases lay in between. Germline CDR1 reads LNHDA; CDR2 reads SQIVND (reference sequence). This CDR3 is built from 15 residues. The CDR3 region has the DNA TGTGCCAGTAGTATAGATCTAGGACTTAACTATGGCTACACCTTC. This codes for CASSIDLGLNYGYTF. Combining the CDR3 with reference TRBV19 and TRBJ1-2 gives the whole variable domain DGGITQSPKYLFRKEGQNVTLSCEQNLNHDAMYWYRQDPGQGLRLIYYSQIVNDFQKGDIAEGYSVSREKKESFPLTVTSAQKNPTAFYLCASSIDLGLNYGYTFGSGTRLTVV.

The chain links TRBV29-1 to TRBJ2-3; no clear D gene. Trimming took off 6 bases at V and 2 bases at J, with 12 bases between the two ends. CDR1 is SQVTM, CDR2 ANQGSEA, per germline. CDR3 size: 13 residues. The CDR3 loop is CSVPAGSTDTQYF. The CDR3 region has the DNA TGCAGCGTCCCGGCCGGCTCCACAGATACGCAGTATTTT.

The CDR3 DNA reads as TGTGCCAGCAGTTTCCAGACAGGGGGCGGAGAAAAACTGTTTTTT. It specifies CASSFQTGGGEKLFF. The rearrangement joins TRBV28 to TRBJ1-4, with 10 bases that match TRBD1. This CDR3 contains 15 residues. The V gene end was trimmed by 3 bases and the J gene end by 8 bases; junction bases not matched to a gene: 6. Germline loops: CDR1 MDHEN, CDR2 SYDVKM.

The gene calls are TRBV6-6 and TRBJ2-3; the match to TRBD1 covers 10 bases. CDR1 is MNHNY, CDR2 SVGAGI, per germline (reference sequence). CDR3 size: 15 residues. With 0 bases clipped from V and 7 bases from J, the junction kept 4 bases outside the gene matches. CDR3 bases: TGTGCCAGCAGTTACTCGGGACAGGGGCAAAATACGCAGTATTTT. This codes for CASSYSGQGQNTQYF.

V is TRBV12-2 and J is TRBJ2-7. TRBV12-2 is described as a pseudogene. The CDR3 is made up of 12 amino acids. The CDR3 bases are TGTGCAAGTCGATGGGGCCGGGGCGAGCAGTACTTC. It encodes CASRWGRGEQYF.

The chain combines TRBV2 with TRBJ2-7; 8 nucleotides match TRBD1. Germline CDR1 SNHLY, CDR2 FYNNEI. The CDR3 consists of 15 residues. The V and J ends lost 5 bases and 5 bases, in that order; junction bases with no gene match: 11. DNA of the CDR3: TGTGCCAGCAGTCCCTTGGGCAGGGGGCAGGACGAGCAGTACTTC. Amino acids: CASSPLGRGQDEQYF. Using reference TRBV2 and TRBJ2-7 for the parts outside the CDR3, the full variable domain is EPEVTQTPSHQVTQMGQEVILRCVPISNHLYFYWYRQILGQKVEFLVSFYNNEISEKSEIFDDQFSVERPDGSNFTLKIRSTKLEDSAMYFCASSPLGRGQDEQYFGPGTRLTVT.

The rearrangement joins TRBV10-3 to TRBJ1-6; 9 bases align to TRBD1. Unmatched junction bases numbered 7, after V lost 6 bases and J lost 7 bases. CDR1 and CDR2 (germline): ENHRY, SYGVKD. The CDR3 loop spans 15 amino acids. The CDR3 spells CAISRTGGQNSPLHF. The DNA for the CDR3 is TGTGCCATCAGCCGCACAGGGGGCCAAAATTCACCCCTCCACTTT.

The rearrangement links TRBV28 to TRBJ2-7, with TRBD1 identical over 12 bases. Losses at the gene ends were 6 bases for V and 3 bases for J; bases not matched to a gene: 3. The germline V gene encodes CDR1 MDHEN and CDR2 SYDVKM. There are 14 residues in the CDR3. CDR3 in amino acids: CASRGTGGVYEQYF. CDR3 coding DNA: TGTGCCAGCAGGGGGACAGGGGGCGTCTACGAGCAGTACTTC.

Worth noting for this clone: Different DNA sequences within this sample yield the same CDR3. The V call is TRBV13, the J call TRBJ2-1; TRBD2 might be the D (6 bases). Germline V gene sequence: CDR1 PRHDT, CDR2 FYEKMQ (reference sequence). V lost 5 bases and J 9 bases, leaving 8 bases between the germline ends. The CDR3 contains 11 residues. The CDR3 here is CASSLGGEQFF. CDR3 in DNA: TGTGCCAGCAGCCTCGGGGGTGAGCAGTTCTTC.

The gene calls are TRBV28 and TRBJ1-5; 9 bases are a match to TRBD1. The V gene's germline CDR1 is MDHEN and CDR2 SYDVKM. The trim removed 5 bases at V and 7 bases at J, leaving 6 bases unmatched. The CDR3 loop spans 14 amino acids. CDR3 amino acids: CASSLQGARQPQHF. The CDR3 DNA is TGTGCCAGCAGTCTACAGGGGGCTCGGCAGCCCCAGCATTTT.

This clone was seen just once. A much bigger clone sits one base away, suggesting this may be a read error. The sample contains more than one DNA sequence encoding this CDR3. The rearrangement links TRBV15 to TRBJ2-5; D might be TRBD1 or TRBD2, each matching 6 bases. Trimming left V 3 bases short and J 5 bases short, with 10 bases between. From germline, CDR1 is LNHNV and CDR2 YYDKDF (reference sequence). CDR3 length: 13 residues. Written as DNA, the CDR3 is TGTGCCACCAGCAGGGGGGGCGGGGAGACCCAGTACTTC. Its translation is CATSRGGGETQYF. Based on the CDR3 plus reference TRBV15 and TRBJ2-5, the full variable domain is DAMVIQNPRYQVTQFGKPVTLSCSQTLNHNVMYWYQQKSSQAPKLLFHYYDKDFNNEADTPDNFQSRRPNTSFCFLDIRSPGLGDTAMYLCATSRGGGETQYFGPGTRLLVL.

The chain is built from TRBV4-2 and TRBJ2-1; maybe TRBD1 (6 bases). Per the germline V gene, CDR1 is LGHNA and CDR2 is YNFKEQ. The CDR3 consists of 12 residues. V lost 5 bases to trimming and J lost 8 bases, with 10 bases between them. The DNA of the CDR3 is TGTGCCAGCAGCGGTGGGGGCGATGAGCAGTTCTTC. It specifies CASSGGGDEQFF.

J is TRBJ1-4 and V is TRBV6-5; no clear D gene. Germline V gene data show CDR1 as MNHEY and CDR2 as SVGAGI. CDR3 length equals 13 residues. Trimming stripped 0 bases from V and 5 bases from J, with 4 bases between. CDR3 DNA: TGTGCCAGCAGTTACTCGAAGAATGAAAAACTGTTTTTT. Translating it yields CASSYSKNEKLFF.